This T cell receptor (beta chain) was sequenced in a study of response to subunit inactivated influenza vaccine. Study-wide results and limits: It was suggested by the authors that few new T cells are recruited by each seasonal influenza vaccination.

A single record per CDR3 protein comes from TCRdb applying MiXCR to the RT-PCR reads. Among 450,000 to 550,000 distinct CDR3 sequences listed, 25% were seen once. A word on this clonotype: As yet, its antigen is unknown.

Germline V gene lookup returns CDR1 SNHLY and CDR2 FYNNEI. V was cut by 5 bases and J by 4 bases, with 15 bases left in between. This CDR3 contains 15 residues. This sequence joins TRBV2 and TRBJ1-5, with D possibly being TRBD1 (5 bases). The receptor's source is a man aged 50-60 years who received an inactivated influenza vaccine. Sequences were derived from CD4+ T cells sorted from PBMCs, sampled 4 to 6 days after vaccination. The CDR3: CASSIIRGGNQPQHF. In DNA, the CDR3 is TGTGCCAGCAGTATTATTAGGGGCGGGAATCAGCCCCAGCATTTT.